This T cell receptor (beta chain) was captured in a study of blood T cells in healthy people across ages. Whole-study context: About one barcoded TCR beta cDNA was captured per two T cells.

CDR1 and CDR2 (germline): MNHEY, SVGEGT. Between the trimmed V and J ends, which lost 5 bases and 6 bases, there was a span of 17 bases. CDR3 length equals 14 residues. Primers used in a second PCR of about 6 to 11 cycles were a sample-barcoded 5' primer and a J-beta primer mix. Each cDNA molecule was tagged by a template-switch adaptor that had 12 random nucleotides. Via MiXCR, TCRdb re-called the 5' RACE reads, giving one row per CDR3 protein. The data contain 2 million or so distinct CDR3 sequences, 49% of them seen just once; the ten biggest clones take up approximately 2.1%. On this clonotype: The antigen is unknown. No conserved phenylalanine or tryptophan ends this CDR3, so it is likely a read error.

Study results and caveats: Across the age range, TCR beta diversity per million T cells fell in a roughly linear way. The study found more naive CD4+ cells and higher diversity in long-lived than aged donors.

Sequencing was performed on blood. The sequence derives from a woman in her forties in good health. The chain employs TRBV6-2 or TRBV6-3 and TRBJ2-7; unclear D gene. The chain's CDR3 is CASSRTETSREQYL. The CDR3 DNA is TGTGCCAGCAGTCGAACAGAGACCTCTCGCGAGCAGTACCTC.